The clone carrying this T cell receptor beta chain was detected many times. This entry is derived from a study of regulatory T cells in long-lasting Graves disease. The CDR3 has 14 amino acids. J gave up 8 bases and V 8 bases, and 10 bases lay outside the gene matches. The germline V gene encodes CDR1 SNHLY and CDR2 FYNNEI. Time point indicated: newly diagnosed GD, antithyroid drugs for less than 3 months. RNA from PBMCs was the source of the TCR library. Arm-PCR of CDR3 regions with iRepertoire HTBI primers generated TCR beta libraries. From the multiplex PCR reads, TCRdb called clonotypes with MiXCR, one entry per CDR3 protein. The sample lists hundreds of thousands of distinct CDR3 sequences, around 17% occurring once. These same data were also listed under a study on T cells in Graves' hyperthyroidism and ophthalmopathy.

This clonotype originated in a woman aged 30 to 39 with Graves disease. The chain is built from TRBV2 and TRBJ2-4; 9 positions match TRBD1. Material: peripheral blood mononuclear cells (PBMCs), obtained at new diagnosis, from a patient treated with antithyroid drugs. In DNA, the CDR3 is TGTGCCAGCGGAACCGGGACAGGGACGGACATTCAGTACTTC. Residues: CASGTGTGTDIQYF.